One sample yielded the 3 T cell receptor beta chains listed below, sequenced in a study of T cell repertoires in aging, cancer and after chemotherapy. A mixed TRB-A/B primer pool amplified rearranged TRB by multiplex touch-down PCR. MiXCR, run by TCRdb on the multiplex PCR reads, gives a single entry per CDR3 protein. There are 5,000 or so distinct CDR3 sequences in the sample; about 28% occur only once, and 15% to 20% lies in the top ten. Amplification of TCR beta used genomic DNA extracted from peripheral blood. Specimen: blood. The receptors shown here come from a human donor in good health.

As concerns this clonotype: A read error may be the cause here, since a much bigger clone is one base away. The chain combines TRBV27 with TRBJ2-1, with a weak D call TRBD1 (5 bases). V shed 2 bases and J shed 3 bases, with 11 bases lying between them. Germline lookup yields CDR1 MNHEY and CDR2 SMNVEV (reference sequence). The CDR3 covers 15 residues. In DNA form, the CDR3 reads TGTGCCAGCAGTTTACAGACAGAGTACTACAATGAGCAGTTCTTC. This encodes CASSLQTEYYNEQFF.

Within the sample, this clonotype is medium-sized. The gene calls are TRBV5-6 and TRBJ2-2; TRBD1 is a possible D gene (5 bases). The V end lost 5 bases, the J end lost 1 base, and 15 bases lay between the germline ends. Per the germline V gene, CDR1 is SGHDT and CDR2 is YYEEEE. There are 16 residues in the CDR3. CDR3 sequence: CASSSYRTMNTGELFF. CDR3 in DNA: TGTGCCAGCAGTTCATACAGGACCATGAACACCGGGGAGCTGTTTTTT.

The chain joins TRBV6-5 to TRBJ1-3; the D gene is possibly TRBD1 (6 bases). V lost 1 base, J lost 4 bases, and 11 bases lay in between. Per germline, CDR1 MNHEY and CDR2 SVGAGI. The CDR3 is made up of 15 amino acids. The CDR3 loop reads CASSYLGATGNTIYF. In nucleotides, the CDR3 is TGTGCCAGCAGTTACTTGGGGGCAACCGGAAACACCATATATTTT.